The 16 T cell receptor beta chains in this list originate from one sample, sequenced in a study of shared clonotypes between healthy human individuals. TCRdb's copy holds only in-frame clones and misses some; the assay was immunoSEQ multiplex PCR. Of about 1.5 million clones in the sample, roughly 96% were seen once. The sample consisted of naive CD4+ T cells sorted from blood. Subset noted: CD45RA+ positively selected. The receptors derive from a man aged 25-45 years in good health.

The chain carries TRBV5-1 and TRBJ2-1, with 13 bases fitting TRBD2. Germline values: CDR1 SGHRS, CDR2 YFSETQ. V was clipped by 3 bases and J by 9 bases; unmatched bases: 9. The CDR3 is made up of 16 amino acids. CDR3 DNA: TGCGCCAGCAGCTCCCCGGGACTAGCGGGAATAGTTGAGCAGTTCTTC. Its protein is CASSSPGLAGIVEQFF.

To note about this clone: Germline and junction disagree at one end, which may indicate a read error. The CDR3 protein is CASSFSPGERLTF. The DNA of the CDR3 is TGTGCTAGCAGCTTTAGCCCAGGGGAAAGACTGACTTTC. This chain joins TRBV7-7 and TRBJ2-6; tentatively, D is TRBD1 (6 bases). Germline loops: CDR1 SSHAT, CDR2 FNYEAQ (reference sequence). This CDR3 region has 13 residues.

V and J are TRBV5-1 and TRBJ1-1; TRBD1 might be the D (5 bases). Looked up from germline, CDR1 is SGHRS and CDR2 is YFSETQ. The CDR3 runs to 16 residues. Trimming left V 4 bases short and J 0 bases short, with 16 bases between. The CDR3 spells CASSVRADSLNTEAFF. The DNA for the CDR3 is TGCGCCAGCAGCGTCAGGGCGGATTCCCTGAACACTGAAGCTTTCTTT.

The chain is built from TRBV5-1 and TRBJ1-2; no clear D. Germline V lookup: CDR1 SGHRS, CDR2 YFSETQ. The V and J ends lost 1 base and 0 bases respectively, with 7 bases between them. This CDR3 has 14 residues. The CDR3 sequence is CASSLSSTNYGYTF. The CDR3 DNA is TGCGCCAGCAGCTTGAGTAGTACTAACTATGGCTACACCTTC.

The chain recombines TRBV29-1 with TRBJ2-5; D not certain. The CDR3 totals 10 residues. In germline, CDR1 is SQVTM, CDR2 ANQGSEA. V was clipped by 6 bases and J by 5 bases, with 7 bases between them. CDR3 in amino acids: CSVYGETQYF. The CDR3, as DNA: TGCAGCGTATACGGGGAGACCCAGTACTTC.

CDR3 coding DNA: TGTGCCAGCAGCTTGGGGGGACTAGCGGAAGAGCAGTACTTC. Its protein product is CASSLGGLAEEQYF. The chain combines TRBV5-6 with TRBJ2-7; TRBD2 matches 11 bases. The germline CDR1 and CDR2 sequences are SGHDT and YYEEEE. With 0 bases clipped from V and 7 bases from J, the junction kept 3 bases outside the gene matches. The length of the CDR3 is 14 residues.

The V gene is TRBV14, the J gene TRBJ2-7; 10 nucleotides line up with TRBD2. With V trimmed by 3 bases and J by 5 bases, 10 bases remained unmatched. The CDR3 contains 16 residues. The germline V gene has CDR1 SGHDN and CDR2 FVKESK. CDR3 loop: CASSHEILAGVNEQYF. For the CDR3, the DNA is TGTGCCAGCAGCCACGAGATTCTAGCGGGAGTGAACGAGCAGTACTTC. The variable domain in full, with the rest retrieved from reference TRBV14 and TRBJ2-7, is EAGVTQFPSHSVIEKGQTVTLRCDPISGHDNLYWYRRVMGKEIKFLLHFVKESKQDESGMPNNRFLAERTGGTYSTLKVQPAELEDSGVYFCASSHEILAGVNEQYFGPGTRLTVT.

This chain connects TRBV28 to TRBJ1-4; 9 positions agree with TRBD1. Germline V gene lookup returns CDR1 MDHEN and CDR2 SYDVKM. V dropped 6 bases and J dropped 5; count of bases not matched to a gene: 7. The CDR3 covers 15 residues. Written as DNA, the CDR3 is TGTGCCAGCAGCCCTAGACAGGGGGGAAATGAAAAACTGTTTTTT. Translating it yields CASSPRQGGNEKLFF.

This clone was seen only a few times. Other DNA variants within this sample encode the same CDR3. V usage is TRBV6-5 and J usage is TRBJ1-2; a weak D match, TRBD1 (5 bases). The V gene's germline CDR1 is MNHEY and CDR2 SVGAGI. The ends were cut back, 6 bases at V and 2 bases at J, with 10 bases in the middle. The CDR3 contains 13 residues. CDR3 DNA: TGTGCCAGCAGACGAGACAGCAACTATGGCTACACCTTC. Translated: CASRRDSNYGYTF.

The rearrangement links TRBV19 to TRBJ2-5, with 7 bases that match TRBD2. The germline V gene has CDR1 LNHDA and CDR2 SQIVND (reference sequence). The CDR3 is 12 residues long. V was pared by 8 bases and J by 4 bases, with 4 bases of the junction left unmatched. The CDR3 DNA reads TGTGCCAGTCGGGACTATTTAGAGACCCAGTACTTC. Its protein is CASRDYLETQYF.

The J gene is TRBJ1-5, the V gene TRBV9, with 8 bases fitting TRBD1. This CDR3 region has 17 residues. With 6 bases clipped from V and 0 bases from J, the junction kept 11 bases outside the gene matches. The germline CDR1 and CDR2 sequences are SGDLS and YYNGEE. The CDR3 DNA sequence: TGTGCCAGCAATACAGGGGGGACAAGGTTTAGCAATCAGCCCCAGCATTTT. Its protein product is CASNTGGTRFSNQPQHF.

V gene TRBV6-4 combines with J gene TRBJ1-1; D unclear. CDR1 is MRHNA, CDR2 SNTAGT, per germline. This CDR3 is built from 13 residues. V gave up 6 bases and J gave up 1 base, with 9 bases separating them. CDR3 sequence: CASSEGSNTEAFF. The CDR3 DNA sequence: TGTGCCAGCAGCGAGGGATCGAACACTGAAGCTTTCTTT.

The V call is TRBV7-2, the J call TRBJ1-2, with TRBD1 as a possible D gene (5 bases). Trimming pared 6 bases from V and 3 bases from J, leaving 11 bases between. Germline V gene lookup returns CDR1 SGHTA and CDR2 FQGNSA. The CDR3 has 13 amino acids. CDR3 sequence (DNA): TGTGCCAGCAGTCCTGAAGGGGACTATGGCTACACCTTC. Translating gives CASSPEGDYGYTF.

J is TRBJ1-1 and V is TRBV7-8; tentatively, D is TRBD1 (6 bases). The CDR3 extends over 14 amino acids. The V gene lost 5 bases and the J gene lost 6 bases, with 16 bases spanning the gap. CDR1 is SGHVS and CDR2 is FQNEAQ in the germline V gene. CDR3 protein: CASSLDRGASEAFF. The DNA of the CDR3 is TGTGCCAGCAGCCTAGATCGGGGGGCGTCTGAAGCTTTCTTT.

This chain joins TRBV5-6 and TRBJ1-4; tentative D call: TRBD1 (6 bases). CDR1 and CDR2 from the germline V gene are SGHDT and YYEEEE. The CDR3 spans 14 residues. With 2 bases removed from V and 4 bases from J, the gap between germline ends came to 9 bases. In DNA, the CDR3 is TGTGCCAGCAGCTTTGGACAGAGTAATGAAAAACTGTTTTTT. Protein sequence: CASSFGQSNEKLFF.

The chain carries TRBV4-2 and TRBJ2-2; 12 nucleotides line up with TRBD2. Looked up from germline, CDR1 is LGHNA and CDR2 is YNFKEQ. The CDR3 consists of 18 residues. Trimming removed 4 bases from V and 0 bases from J; junction bases left unmatched: 6. For the CDR3, the DNA is TGTGCCAGCAGCCCTTGGACTAGCGGGGCATCGAACACCGGGGAGCTGTTTTTT. Translation: CASSPWTSGASNTGELFF.